This TCR beta chain stems from a study of blood T cell repertoires in COVID-19. The overall study: From the United States, Italy and Spain came samples of acute and convalescent COVID-19.

The table came from immunoSEQ multiplex PCR; TCRdb's copy has only in-frame clones and leaves some out. The sample gives about 180,000 clones, approximately 85% of which show up once; under 8% is in the top ten. This sequence was found in a man aged 40-50 years who had recovered from COVID-19. Sample: PBMCs or T cells enriched from blood (not recorded which).

CDR3 sequence: CASSLRVDRGFDEAFF. The CDR3, as DNA: TGTGCCAGCAGTTTAAGGGTCGACAGGGGGTTTGATGAAGCTTTCTTT. The chain joins TRBV27 to TRBJ1-1; 9 bases agree with TRBD1. This CDR3 contains 16 residues. Per germline, CDR1 MNHEY and CDR2 SMNVEV (reference sequence). Trimming took 2 bases from V and 7 from J; bases not matched to a gene: 11.